The present T cell receptor beta chain was sequenced within a study of blood T cells in healthy people across ages. The CDR3 loop spans 17 amino acids. V lost 3 bases, J lost 6 bases, and 21 bases lay in between. Germline V gene lookup returns CDR1 PRHDT and CDR2 FYEKMQ (reference sequence). Samples each yielded at least 5.5 micrograms of total RNA. A word on this clonotype: Its cognate antigen is unknown.

Study results and limitations: Because sorting was not performed, PBMCs prevented conclusive naive versus antigen-experienced comparison. Estimates of diversity drawn from one million T cells were considered underestimates.

Next came a second PCR, run for roughly 6 to 11 cycles, which used a sample-barcoded 5' primer along with a J-beta primer mix. A template-switch adaptor with 12 random nucleotides tagged each cDNA molecule. TCRdb analysed the 5' RACE reads with MiXCR anew, one entry per CDR3 protein. The sample has some 1,500,000 distinct CDR3 sequences, less than 45% seen once; the top ten hold 4%. The sequenced sample was blood. The rearrangement links TRBV13 to TRBJ2-1; D is unclear. This TCR was recovered from a woman aged 18-29 years in good health. CDR3: CASSLGTDPRRGNEQFF. In DNA, the CDR3 is TGTGCCAGCAGCTTGGGAACGGACCCAAGGCGCGGCAATGAGCAGTTCTTC.